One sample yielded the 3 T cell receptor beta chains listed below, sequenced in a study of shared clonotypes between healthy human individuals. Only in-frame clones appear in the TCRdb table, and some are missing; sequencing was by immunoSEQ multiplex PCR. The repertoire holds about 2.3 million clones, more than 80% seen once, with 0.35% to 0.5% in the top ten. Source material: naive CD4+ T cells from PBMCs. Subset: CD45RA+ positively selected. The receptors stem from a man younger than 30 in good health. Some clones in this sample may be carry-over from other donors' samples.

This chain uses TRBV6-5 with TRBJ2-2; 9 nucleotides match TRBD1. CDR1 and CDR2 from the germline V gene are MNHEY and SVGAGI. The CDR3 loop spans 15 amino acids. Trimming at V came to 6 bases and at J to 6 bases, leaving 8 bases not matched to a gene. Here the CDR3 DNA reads TGTGCCAGCAGGAGCGGGACAGGGTTGCCCGGGGAGCTGTTTTTT. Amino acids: CASRSGTGLPGELFF.

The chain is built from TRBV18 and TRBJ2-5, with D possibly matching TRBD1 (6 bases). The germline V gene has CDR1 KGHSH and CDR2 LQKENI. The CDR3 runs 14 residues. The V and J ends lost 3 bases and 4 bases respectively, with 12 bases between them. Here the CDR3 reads CASSPYRDVETQYF. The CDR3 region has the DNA TGTGCCAGCTCACCCTACAGGGATGTAGAGACCCAGTACTTC.

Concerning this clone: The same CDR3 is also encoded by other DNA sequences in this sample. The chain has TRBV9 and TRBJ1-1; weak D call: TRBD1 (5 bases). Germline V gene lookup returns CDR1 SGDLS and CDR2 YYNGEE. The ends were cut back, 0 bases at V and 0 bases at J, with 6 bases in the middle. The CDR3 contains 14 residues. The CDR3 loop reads CASSVAGLNTEAFF. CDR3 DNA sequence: TGTGCCAGCAGCGTAGCAGGGTTGAACACTGAAGCTTTCTTT.